The 18 T cell receptor beta chains listed next were all sequenced from one sample in a study of cytomegalovirus exposure and HLA in healthy donors. This PCR relied on a set of 60 Vbeta primers and 13 Jbeta primers. Profiling relied on immunoSEQ multiplex PCR, and the TCRdb table lists in-frame clones only, not all of them. The table has about 160,000 clones, 75% to 90% seen once; the top ten hold approximately 2%. Sequences were obtained from PBMCs. The receptors stem from a woman younger than 30 in good health and CMV-seronegative.

This chain joins TRBV27 and TRBJ2-1, with TRBD2 matching 8 bases. J lost 6 bases, V lost 3 bases, and 7 bases had no gene match. Germline lookup yields CDR1 MNHEY and CDR2 SMNVEV (reference sequence). This CDR3 has 15 amino acids. The chain's CDR3 is CASSFSTSGFNEQFF. For the CDR3, the DNA is TGTGCCAGCAGTTTCTCCACTAGCGGCTTCAATGAGCAGTTCTTC.

The gene calls are TRBV20-1 and TRBJ1-1, with 7 bases identical to TRBD1. J lost 9 bases, V lost 5 bases, and 6 bases had no gene match. CDR1 is DFQATT and CDR2 is SNEGSKA in the germline V gene (reference sequence). The length of the CDR3 is 11 residues. CDR3 DNA sequence: TGCAGTGCTCTCGACAGGGTTAAAGCTTTCTTT. This encodes CSALDRVKAFF.

The chain links TRBV6-1 to TRBJ2-6; possibly TRBD1 for D (5 bases). The CDR3 has 15 amino acids. CDR1 is MNHNS and CDR2 is SASEGT in the germline V gene. The V gene lost 7 bases and the J gene lost 0 bases, with 10 bases spanning the gap. The CDR3 DNA is TGTGCCAGCACCGAAGGGGCCTCTGGGGCCAACGTCCTGACTTTC. It codes for CASTEGASGANVLTF.

V usage is TRBV7-9 and J usage is TRBJ2-5; 7 nucleotides line up with TRBD2. The CDR3 loop spans 16 amino acids. With 6 bases clipped from V and 5 bases from J, the junction kept 15 bases outside the gene matches. Germline V CDR1 and CDR2: SEHNR, FQNEAQ (reference sequence). CDR3 sequence reads: CASSIRSQGGWETQYF. CDR3 DNA: TGTGCCAGCAGTATCCGATCTCAGGGAGGGTGGGAGACCCAGTACTTC.

The chain carries TRBV19 and TRBJ2-7; TRBD2 matches 9 bases. V gave up 3 bases and J gave up 3 bases; unmatched junction bases: 0. Germline lookup yields CDR1 LNHDA and CDR2 SQIVND (reference sequence). This CDR3 region has 13 residues. CDR3 region: CASSMREGYEQYF. The CDR3 DNA follows: TGTGCCAGTAGTATGCGGGAGGGCTACGAGCAGTACTTC.

The DNA for the CDR3 is TGTGCCAGTAGTATAGTTGGGACAGACAATCAGCCCCAGCATTTT. The encoded protein is CASSIVGTDNQPQHF. The chain has TRBV19 and TRBJ1-5, with TRBD1 identical over 7 bases. The CDR3 covers 15 residues. In germline, CDR1 is LNHDA, CDR2 SQIVND (reference sequence). Trimming cost V 1 base and J 3 bases; bases outside gene matches: 3.

The chain joins TRBV5-6 to TRBJ1-1, with a weak D call TRBD1 (5 bases). V shed 0 bases and J shed 3 bases, with 15 bases lying between them. Per germline, CDR1 SGHDT and CDR2 YYEEEE. There are 16 residues in the CDR3. This CDR3 reads CASSLATQVLDTEAFF. The CDR3 nucleotides are TGTGCCAGCAGCTTGGCAACACAGGTACTGGACACTGAAGCTTTCTTT. Together with reference TRBV5-6 and TRBJ1-1, the CDR3 gives the full variable domain: DAGVTQSPTHLIKTRGQQVTLRCSPKSGHDTVSWYQQALGQGPQFIFQYYEEEERQRGNFPDRFSGHQFPNYSSELNVNALLLGDSALYLCASSLATQVLDTEAFFGQGTRLTVV.

There are a few counts of this clone. The rearrangement joins TRBV5-1 to TRBJ2-7, with 8 bases identical to TRBD1. After removal of 0 bases from V and 2 bases from J, the junction contained 1 base not matched to a gene. The CDR3 is 14 amino acids. Germline CDR1 reads SGHRS; CDR2 reads YFSETQ. CDR3 loop: CASSLGDRTYEQYF. CDR3 sequence (DNA): TGCGCCAGCAGCTTGGGGGACAGGACCTACGAGCAGTACTTC.

This rearrangement joins TRBV18 to TRBJ1-4, with D possibly matching TRBD1 (5 bases). CDR1 is KGHSH and CDR2 is LQKENI in the germline V gene. The CDR3 runs 15 residues. Trimming removed 1 base at V and 8 bases at J, with 14 bases between. CDR3 in amino acids: CASSPQDTFLEKLFF. CDR3 sequence (DNA): TGTGCCAGCTCACCACAGGACACATTTCTCGAAAAACTGTTTTTT.

CDR3: CLAPGYPDFLSGANVLTF. DNA of the CDR3: TGTTTAGCGCCGGGCTACCCTGATTTTTTGTCTGGGGCCAACGTCCTGACTTTC. The rearrangement links TRBV7-9 to TRBJ2-6; TRBD2 is a possible D gene (5 bases). Per germline, CDR1 SEHNR and CDR2 FQNEAQ (reference sequence). The CDR3 has 18 residues. The whole variable domain, remainder taken from reference TRBV7-9 and TRBJ2-6, is DTGVSQNPRHKITKRGQNVTFRCDPISEHNRLYWYRQTLGQGPEFLTYFQNEAQLEKSRLLSDRFSAERPKGSFSTLEIQRTEQGDSAMYLCLAPGYPDFLSGANVLTFGAGSRLTVL.

This chain uses TRBV28 with TRBJ1-5, with 7 bases fitting TRBD1. The CDR3 consists of 15 residues. Germline V gives CDR1 MDHEN, CDR2 SYDVKM. V gave up 2 bases and J gave up 0 bases; unmatched junction bases: 1. The CDR3: CASSLGTASNQPQHF. CDR3 coding DNA: TGTGCCAGCAGTTTAGGGACAGCTAGCAATCAGCCCCAGCATTTT.

The chain combines TRBV6-4 with TRBJ2-1; a possible D gene is TRBD2 (5 bases). V was clipped by 2 bases and J by 10 bases, with 12 bases between them. This CDR3 is 13 amino acids long. Germline loops: CDR1 MRHNA, CDR2 SNTAGT. This chain's CDR3 is CASSDQAEDEQFF. CDR3 in DNA: TGTGCCAGCAGTGACCAAGCGGAGGACGAGCAGTTCTTC.

This chain links TRBV10-1 with TRBJ1-3, with D hard to call. The CDR3 totals 14 residues. Germline CDR1 WNHNN, CDR2 SYGVQD (reference sequence). The germline V and J ends were trimmed by 3 bases and 1 base, with 7 bases remaining between them. The CDR3 loop reads CASSDESSGNTIYF. The DNA for the CDR3 is TGCGCCAGCAGTGACGAGAGTTCTGGAAACACCATATATTTT.

This clone was counted only a few times. The chain recombines TRBV5-1 with TRBJ2-5; possible D gene TRBD1, 6 bases. V was pared by 4 bases and J by 1 base, with 14 bases between. The CDR3 consists of 15 residues. CDR1 SGHRS and CDR2 YFSETQ come from the germline V gene. The CDR3 region has the DNA TGCGCCAGCAGCCCCTGGGGGCCCTCCCAAGAGACCCAGTACTTC. Encoded protein: CASSPWGPSQETQYF.

The CDR3 DNA reads as TGTGCCTGGAGTGTACATCAGGGTATCACAACCAAAAACATTCAGTACTTC. This gives the protein CAWSVHQGITTKNIQYF. The chain is built from TRBV30 and TRBJ2-4; TRBD1 is a possible D gene (5 bases). V dropped 0 bases and J dropped 2 bases, with 17 bases sitting between them. From germline, CDR1 is GTSNPN and CDR2 SVGIG (reference sequence). The CDR3 is 17 residues long.

For this clone: This CDR3 is also generated by other DNA sequences in the sample. DNA of the CDR3: TGTGCCAGCAGTTGGGGACAGGGAGCCGGGGAGCTGTTTTTT. Its protein is CASSWGQGAGELFF. This sequence joins TRBV6-6 and TRBJ2-2; TRBD1 aligns across 9 bases. The CDR3 length is 14 residues. The V segment lost 4 bases and the J segment 6 bases; nucleotides outside the gene matches: 3. Germline V lookup: CDR1 MNHNY, CDR2 SVGAGI (reference sequence).

The chain recombines TRBV5-1 with TRBJ1-1; TRBD1 matches at 7 bases. The V segment lost 3 bases and the J segment 4 bases; nucleotides outside the gene matches: 6. CDR3 length: 14 amino acids. Per germline, CDR1 SGHRS and CDR2 YFSETQ. The CDR3 loop is CASSSRTGSTEAFF. The DNA of the CDR3 is TGCGCCAGCAGCTCCCGGACAGGCAGCACTGAAGCTTTCTTT.

This chain connects TRBV18 to TRBJ2-3; TRBD2 is a possible D gene (6 bases). The CDR3 spans 17 residues. Trimming took off 3 bases at V and 2 bases at J, with 18 bases between the two ends. CDR1 and CDR2 from the germline V gene are KGHSH and LQKENI. In DNA form, the CDR3 reads TGTGCCAGCTCACCCTTATTATGGGACTCCGACACAGATACGCAGTATTTT. Protein: CASSPLLWDSDTDTQYF.